Described below is a single T cell receptor (beta chain) sequence and its context. Its antigen remains unknown. This record belongs to a study of PD-1 blockade in classical Hodgkin lymphoma. Study results and caveats: It was among complete responders that baseline diversity resembled that of newly diagnosed patients. Repertoires differed for reasons still undefined, possibly disease activity or prior therapy.

Stated time point: cycle 4 day 1 (C4D1), after 6 weeks of nivolumab. Every patient had relapsed following autologous stem cell transplantation, and cohorts differed in brentuximab vedotin exposure. Sequencing was performed with immunoSEQ multiplex PCR; in TCRdb, only in-frame clones are kept and a portion is missing. The sample has about 96,000 clones, roughly 91% seen once. The CDR3 is 17 amino acids. Germline V gives CDR1 KGHSH, CDR2 LQKENI. Trimming shortened V by 3 bases and J by 4 bases, and 20 bases separated the two germline ends. This sequence was found in a human donor with classical Hodgkin lymphoma. This chain uses TRBV18 with TRBJ2-3; weak D call: TRBD1 (7 bases). Specimen: peripheral blood mononuclear cells (PBMCs), collected before the fourth cycle of nivolumab. CDR3 in DNA: TGTGCCAGCTCACCGAGCGGAGGGGGCATCGACTCAGATACGCAGTATTTT. Protein: CASSPSGGGIDSDTQYF.